The sample holds a few counts of the clone carrying this TCR beta chain. This record comes from a study of blood T cell repertoires in COVID-19. Losses at the gene ends were 2 bases for V and 4 bases for J; bases not matched to a gene: 3. The CDR3 is made up of 15 amino acids. Germline loops: CDR1 MDHEN, CDR2 SYDVKM. Profiled with immunoSEQ multiplex PCR; TCRdb holds only in-frame clones, not every one. The sample shows 300,000 to 400,000 clones, roughly 88% of them seen only once. The sequenced material came from PBMCs or T cells enriched from blood (not recorded which). This TCR came from a woman younger than 45 with acute COVID-19. The chain links TRBV28 to TRBJ1-5, with 9 bases matching TRBD1. CDR3: CASSLGTGLNQPQHF. The DNA for the CDR3 is TGTGCCAGCAGTTTAGGGACAGGGTTAAATCAGCCCCAGCATTTT.